Listed below are T cell receptor beta chains from one sample, sequenced in a study of Ad26.COV2.S vaccination and SARS-CoV-2 variants. Libraries were prepared by immunoSEQ multiplex PCR; TCRdb keeps only in-frame clonotypes and omits some of them. Of some 300,000 clones in the sample, roughly 84% are singletons; the top ten hold 1.9%. The sequenced sample was peripheral blood, obtained in a trial of Ad26.COV2.S vaccine versus placebo. The receptors were sampled from a person aged 18-65 years who received the Ad26.COV2.S COVID-19 vaccine or a placebo. The CDR3 runs from the conserved cysteine through the conserved F or W. A D gene is named only where the DNA matches it firmly. A row's size may be missing; if present it is once, few, many or a size class.

-	TRBV20-1	-	TRBJ1-2	11	TGCAGGGGCACGACGAACTATGGCTACACCTTC	CRGTTNYGYTF
-	TRBV18	-	TRBJ2-5	11	TGTGCCAGCTCACCGGGGGAGACCCAGTACTTC	CASSPGETQYF
-	TRBV7-3	-	TRBJ2-2	14	TGTGCCAGCAGCCCCTTGGTTGGGCCCGGGGAGCTGTTTTTT	CASSPLVGPGELFF
-	TRBV14	-	TRBJ2-3	13	TGTGCCAGCAGCCGGGATACCACAGATACGCAGTATTTT	CASSRDTTDTQYF
-	TRBV10-1	TRBD2	TRBJ2-3	15	TGCGCCAGCAGTGAGTCGAGCGGGGTTGGAGATACGCAGTATTTT	CASSESSGVGDTQYF
-	TRBV21-1	-	TRBJ2-1	15	TGTGCCAGCATTATCCCGGGACTAGCGTACAATGAGCAGTTCTTC	CASIIPGLAYNEQFF
-	TRBV19	TRBD1	TRBJ1-2	15	TGTGCCAGTAGTACCCGGACAGGGAGTGTTTATGGCTACACCTTC	CASSTRTGSVYGYTF
-	TRBV6-5	TRBD1	TRBJ1-3	14	TGTGCCAGCCGGGACAGGCCATCAGGAAACACCATATATTTT	CASRDRPSGNTIYF
-	TRBV30	-	TRBJ1-6	12	TGTGCCTGGAGTCCAGGGGATTCACCCCTCCACTTT	CAWSPGDSPLHF
-	TRBV29-1	TRBD2	TRBJ2-3	13	TGCAGCGTTGCTAGCGGGGTTTGGGATACGCAGTATTTT	CSVASGVWDTQYF
-	TRBV5-6	-	TRBJ1-1	13	TGTGCCAGCAGCCTCCTCCGGAACACTGAAGCTTTCTTT	CASSLLRNTEAFF
-	TRBV6-2/TRBV6-3	-	TRBJ1-3	12	TGTGCCAGCAGTCGGGATGGAGGCACCATATATTTT	CASSRDGGTIYF
-	TRBV30	TRBD2	TRBJ2-5	15	TGTGCCTGGACCCCAGGGAGGGGACACCAAGAGACCCAGTACTTC	CAWTPGRGHQETQYF
few	TRBV4-1	TRBD2	TRBJ2-2	15	TGCGCCAGCAGCCAAGGCGGGGGGATTACCGGGGAGCTGTTTTTT	CASSQGGGITGELFF
-	TRBV2	TRBD1	TRBJ1-1	16	TGTGCCAGCAGCACAAGGACAGGGCTAAAGAACACTGAAGCTTTCTTT	CASSTRTGLKNTEAFF
-	TRBV19	TRBD2	TRBJ2-1	16	TGTGCCAGTAGTAAACTGGGCGGGGGGCACAACAATGAGCAGTTCTTC	CASSKLGGGHNNEQFF
-	TRBV7-9	-	TRBJ1-5	12	TGTGCCAGCAGCTTTAAGGGTCAGCCCCAGCATTTT	CASSFKGQPQHF
-	TRBV6-1	-	TRBJ1-5	16	TGTGCCAGCAGTGACTACTCCAGGGGCTACAATCAGCCCCAGCATTTT	CASSDYSRGYNQPQHF
-	TRBV14	-	TRBJ1-2	15	TGTGCCAGCAGCCAAGCCTACACAGGGACCTATGGCTACACCTTC	CASSQAYTGTYGYTF
-	TRBV10-1	-	TRBJ1-1	13	TGCGCCAGCAGTTCACAGCAGAACACTGAAGCTTTCTTT	CASSSQQNTEAFF
-	TRBV5-1	-	TRBJ2-3	14	TGCGCCAGCAGCTTGGGCTCGACTGCAGATACGCAGTATTTT	CASSLGSTADTQYF
-	TRBV11-2	-	TRBJ1-4	17	TGTGCCAGCAGCTTAGGAGAGAGAATCGGGGGTAATGAAAAACTGTTTTTT	CASSLGERIGGNEKLFF
-	TRBV25-1	TRBD1	TRBJ1-4	14	TGTGCCAGCAGTGGGGGACAGCATAATGAAAAACTGTTTTTT	CASSGGQHNEKLFF
-	TRBV3-1/TRBV3-2	-	TRBJ2-5	12	TGTGCCAGCACTCCTCCGTGGGGGACCCAGTACTTC	CASTPPWGTQYF
once	TRBV4-1	-	TRBJ2-7	18	TGCGCCAGCAGCCAAGTTTTTAGGGTGAGCAGGCTTGCATACGAGCAGTACTTC	CASSQVFRVSRLAYEQYF
-	TRBV7-9	-	TRBJ1-3	15	TGTGCCAGCAGCTTCGACAGGCTGGGTGGAAACACCATATATTTT	CASSFDRLGGNTIYF
-	TRBV18	-	TRBJ2-7	13	TGTGCCAGCTCACCCAAGCTAGGTGCCGAGCAGTACTTC	CASSPKLGAEQYF
-	TRBV5-4	TRBD2	TRBJ2-3	18	TGTGCCAGCAGCTCCGGGACTAGCGGGGGGGCCGTAACAGATACGCAGTATTTT	CASSSGTSGGAVTDTQYF
once	TRBV7-2	-	TRBJ2-1	15	TGTGCCAGCAGCTTCGGTAGCCTGATCTACAATGAGCAGTTCTTC	CASSFGSLIYNEQFF
-	TRBV9	-	TRBJ1-2	14	TGTGCCAGCAGCGTAGATCTTGGCGGCTATGGCTACACCTTC	CASSVDLGGYGYTF
-	TRBV11-3	-	TRBJ2-5	15	TGTGCCAGCAGCTTAGGAGGCAGCTCCCTAGAGACCCAGTACTTC	CASSLGGSSLETQYF
-	TRBV7-2	-	TRBJ2-1	15	TGTGCCAGCAGCGTCACTCGAATCTCCTACAATGAGCAGTTCTTC	CASSVTRISYNEQFF
-	TRBV6-5	-	TRBJ1-6	14	TGTGCCAGCAGTGACTCTCACGGAGGCTCACCCCTCCACTTT	CASSDSHGGSPLHF
once	TRBV7-3	-	TRBJ1-1	13	TGTGCCAGCCGGGGGACCCGAGGCACTGAAGCTTTCTTT	CASRGTRGTEAFF
-	TRBV5-1	-	TRBJ1-6	17	TGCGCCAGCAGCAGGGACCTCCAGAGCTCCTATAATTCACCCCTCCACTTT	CASSRDLQSSYNSPLHF
-	TRBV7-9	TRBD1	TRBJ1-1	15	TGTGCCAGCAGCTTTTTAGGGACAGGGGGCCCTGAAGCTTTCTTT	CASSFLGTGGPEAFF
-	TRBV24-1	TRBD2	TRBJ2-3	15	TGTGCCACCAGTGGGTATAGCGGGGTCACAGATACGCAGTATTTT	CATSGYSGVTDTQYF
-	TRBV9	-	TRBJ1-1	16	TGTGCCAGCAGCGACCAACCAGGAACCGTGGACACTGAAGCTTTCTTT	CASSDQPGTVDTEAFF
-	TRBV27	TRBD2	TRBJ2-1	15	TGTGCCAGCAGTTTAAATAGCGGGGGGGCCTCTGAGCAGTTCTTC	CASSLNSGGASEQFF
-	TRBV6-4	-	TRBJ1-2	13	TGTGCCAGCAGTAAAACAGGAATGCGCGGCTACACCTTC	CASSKTGMRGYTF
-	TRBV5-1	-	TRBJ2-6	15	TGCGCCAGCAGCTTTGGGGCACCTGGGGCCAACGTCCTGACTTTC	CASSFGAPGANVLTF
-	TRBV5-8	TRBD1	TRBJ2-4	18	TGTGCCAGCAGCCGCCGGGACAGTCCTCCCACTGCCAAAAACATTCAGTACTTC	CASSRRDSPPTAKNIQYF
-	TRBV11-3	-	TRBJ2-3	14	TGTGCCAGCAGCTTAGGGGAGAGCACAGATACGCAGTATTTT	CASSLGESTDTQYF
-	TRBV7-5	-	TRBJ2-5	19	TGTGCCAGAAGCTTAGGGGACGGGGGGGCCTTGGCGGTCCAAGAGACCCAGTACTTC	CARSLGDGGALAVQETQYF
-	TRBV29-1	-	TRBJ2-7	15	TGCAGCGCGATTCCCCCAGGGGCGCGTGAGTACGAGCAGTACTTC	CSAIPPGAREYEQYF
-	TRBV5-1	TRBD1	TRBJ2-7	14	TGCGCCAGCAGCTTACAGGGGACCACCTACGAGCAGTACTTC	CASSLQGTTYEQYF
-	TRBV2	-	TRBJ1-1	15	TGTGCCAGCAGGCGACAGTCTACCATGAACACTGAAGCTTTCTTT	CASRRQSTMNTEAFF
-	TRBV19	TRBD1	TRBJ1-2	14	TGTGCCAGTAGTATAGGGGCAACAGGGGTTGGCTACACCTTC	CASSIGATGVGYTF
-	TRBV25-1	-	TRBJ1-6	17	TGTGCCAGCAGTGAGCACGGCCTAGGCTCCTATAATTCACCCCTCCACTTT	CASSEHGLGSYNSPLHF
once	TRBV6-2/TRBV6-3	-	TRBJ2-1	12	TGTGCCAGCAGTTACACCCGGAATGAGCAGTTCTTC	CASSYTRNEQFF
-	TRBV7-9	TRBD2	TRBJ2-1	15	TGTGCCAGCAGCCGTATGACTAGCGGGCACAATGAGCAGTTCTTC	CASSRMTSGHNEQFF
-	TRBV7-9	-	TRBJ1-1	15	TGTGCCATAACTCGACGCGGACACCTGAACACTGAAGCTTTCTTT	CAITRRGHLNTEAFF
-	TRBV14	-	TRBJ1-2	11	TGTGCCAGCAGCCAAGGAGGAGGCTACACCTTC	CASSQGGGYTF
few	TRBV9	-	TRBJ2-3	14	TGTGCCAGCAGCGTATTCCCCGGCACAGATACGCAGTATTTT	CASSVFPGTDTQYF
-	TRBV6-2/TRBV6-3	-	TRBJ2-5	14	TGTGCCAGCAGTAAGCAAAGGGTCCGAGAGACCCAGTACTTC	CASSKQRVRETQYF